The text below deals with one T cell receptor beta chain. Each of the donors had roughly 9.7 milliliters of peripheral blood drawn into EDTA-treated Vacutainer tubes. The data were obtained in a study of blood T cells in healthy people across ages. Next came a second PCR, run for about 6 to 12 cycles, which used a sample-barcoded 5' primer along with a J-beta primer mix. TCRdb ran MiXCR on the 5' RACE reads and lists one entry per CDR3 protein. The sample has about 580,000 distinct CDR3 sequences, under 55% seen once. CDR3 size: 17 residues. V shed 1 base and J shed 6 bases, with 16 bases lying between them. Germline V lookup: CDR1 SGHTA, CDR2 FQGNSA.

The chain carries TRBV7-2 and TRBJ1-6, with a tentative D call TRBD1 (5 bases). Sequenced: blood. This TCR came from an elderly man in good health. The CDR3 nucleotides are TGTGCCAGCAGCTTAGAAGGTTGGGGGGGAACTAATTCACCCCTCCACTTT. It translates to CASSLEGWGGTNSPLHF.